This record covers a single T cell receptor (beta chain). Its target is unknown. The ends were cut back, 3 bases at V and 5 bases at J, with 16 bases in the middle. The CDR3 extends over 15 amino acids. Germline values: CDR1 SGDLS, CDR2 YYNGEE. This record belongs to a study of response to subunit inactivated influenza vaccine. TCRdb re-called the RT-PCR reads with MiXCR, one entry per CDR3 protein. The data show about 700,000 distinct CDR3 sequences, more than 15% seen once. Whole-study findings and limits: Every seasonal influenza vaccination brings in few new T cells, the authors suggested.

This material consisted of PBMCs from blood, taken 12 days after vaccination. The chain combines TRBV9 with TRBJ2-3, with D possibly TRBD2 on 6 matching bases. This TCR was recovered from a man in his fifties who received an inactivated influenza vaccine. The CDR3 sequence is CASSAAPGVGDTQYF. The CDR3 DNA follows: TGTGCCAGCAGCGCGGCGCCGGGGGTGGGAGATACGCAGTATTTT.